This is a list of T cell receptor beta chains from one sample in a study of alternative splicing in chronic myeloid leukemia remission. TCRdb reanalyzed the bulk RNA-seq reads and collapses them to one entry per CDR3 protein, without DNA. The sample contains approximately 140 distinct CDR3 sequences, 95% to 98% of which appear only once. The specimen comprised PBMCs or total blood leukocytes (not recorded which), sampled during remission. All receptors come from an adult with chronic myeloid leukemia. Both conserved end residues are part of each CDR3. Clone size is shown for a subset of rows, as once, few, many or a class of expanded clone.

size | J | V | CDR3
- | TRBJ2-2 | TRBV9 | CASSVVGGLAGYANTGELFF
once | TRBJ1-1 | TRBV10-3 | CAISEGTGGFETEAFF
- | TRBJ2-7 | TRBV5-1 | CASSGSLAGRADYEQYF
- | TRBJ2-1 | TRBV24-1 | CATSERQGSHNEQFF
- | TRBJ2-7 | TRBV29-1 | CSVEILAGYEQYF
- | TRBJ1-6 | TRBV7-9 | CASSLPIPGQVDSYNSPLHF
- | TRBJ2-7 | TRBV12-3/TRBV12-4 | CASSLWGIYYEQYF
- | TRBJ2-1 | TRBV6-5 | CASSYSFSNNEQFF
- | TRBJ1-1 | TRBV18 | CASSPALAGGRRGTEAFF
- | TRBJ2-1 | TRBV10-3 | CAISDRANSYNEQFF
- | TRBJ1-5 | TRBV2 | CASSVRGRQPQHF
- | TRBJ2-3 | TRBV10-2 | CASSALDTQYF
once | TRBJ2-2 | TRBV7-9 | CATDRANTGELFF
- | TRBJ2-3 | TRBV11-2 | CASSLAGGSAQYF
- | TRBJ1-1 | TRBV18 | CASSLDIGWDTEAFF